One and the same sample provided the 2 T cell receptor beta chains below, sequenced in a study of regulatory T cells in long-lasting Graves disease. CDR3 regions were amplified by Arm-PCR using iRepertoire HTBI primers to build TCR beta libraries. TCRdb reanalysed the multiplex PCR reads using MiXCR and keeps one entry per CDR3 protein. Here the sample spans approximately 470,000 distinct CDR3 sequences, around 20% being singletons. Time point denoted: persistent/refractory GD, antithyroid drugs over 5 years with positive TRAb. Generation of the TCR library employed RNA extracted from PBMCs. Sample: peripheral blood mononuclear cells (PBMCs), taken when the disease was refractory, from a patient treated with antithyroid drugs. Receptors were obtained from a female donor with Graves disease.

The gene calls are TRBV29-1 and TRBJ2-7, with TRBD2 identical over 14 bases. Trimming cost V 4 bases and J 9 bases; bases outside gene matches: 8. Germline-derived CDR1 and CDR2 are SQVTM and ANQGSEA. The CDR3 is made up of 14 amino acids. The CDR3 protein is CSVVPGLAGVGQYF. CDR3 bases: TGCAGCGTTGTTCCGGGACTAGCGGGAGTTGGGCAGTACTTC.

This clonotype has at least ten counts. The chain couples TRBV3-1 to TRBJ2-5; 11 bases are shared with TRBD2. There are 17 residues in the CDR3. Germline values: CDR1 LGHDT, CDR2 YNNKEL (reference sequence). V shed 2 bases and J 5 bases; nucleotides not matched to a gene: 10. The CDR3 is CASSQFGGTSGRETQYF. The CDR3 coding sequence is TGTGCCAGCAGCCAATTTGGCGGGACTAGCGGACGGGAGACCCAGTACTTC.